This T cell receptor beta chain stems from a study of tumour-infiltrating T cells in Burkitt lymphoma. Study-wide background: All epidemiological Burkitt lymphoma subtypes were represented in the cohort. Overall and progression-free survival were predicted by productive clonality.

Points on this clone: The antigen remains unidentified.

Points from the study as a whole: Several public clonotypes recurred in numerous Burkitt lymphoma patients.

Germline loops: CDR1 SEHNR, CDR2 FQNEAQ (reference sequence). V dropped 1 base and J dropped 7; count of bases not matched to a gene: 2. This CDR3 contains 15 residues. Using immunoSEQ multiplex PCR, the repertoire was profiled, and TCRdb retains in-frame clones only, with some absent. The sample contains 500 or so clones, 15% to 20% of which appear only once. The sequencing sample was made of tumor tissue. This clonotype originated in a human donor with Burkitt lymphoma. The chain joins TRBV7-9 to TRBJ2-1; 12 nucleotides match TRBD1. The DNA for the CDR3 is TGTGCCAGCAGCTTAGGGGACAGGGGGCGGAATGAGCAGTTCTTC. Translating gives CASSLGDRGRNEQFF.